This TCR beta chain was recovered during a study of T cell changes during pregnancy in multiple sclerosis. The protocol was immunoSEQ multiplex PCR, while the TCRdb copy is restricted to in-frame clones and leaves out a portion. The sample records approximately 18,000 clones, over 80% being singletons. This clonotype was sampled from a female donor in good health, enrolled as a control in a pregnancy study. Material: CD8+ T cells from peripheral blood mononuclear cells, obtained in the third trimester of pregnancy.

The CDR3 DNA reads as TGTGCCAGCAGTTGGCTAGCGGGTGGAGGGACCCAGTACTTC. The encoded protein is CASSWLAGGGTQYF. V is TRBV7-9 and J is TRBJ2-5; TRBD2 aligns across 8 bases. The CDR3 loop spans 14 amino acids. CDR1 SEHNR and CDR2 FQNEAQ come from the germline V gene (reference sequence). V lost 6 bases to trimming and J lost 7 bases; unmatched junction nucleotides: 10.